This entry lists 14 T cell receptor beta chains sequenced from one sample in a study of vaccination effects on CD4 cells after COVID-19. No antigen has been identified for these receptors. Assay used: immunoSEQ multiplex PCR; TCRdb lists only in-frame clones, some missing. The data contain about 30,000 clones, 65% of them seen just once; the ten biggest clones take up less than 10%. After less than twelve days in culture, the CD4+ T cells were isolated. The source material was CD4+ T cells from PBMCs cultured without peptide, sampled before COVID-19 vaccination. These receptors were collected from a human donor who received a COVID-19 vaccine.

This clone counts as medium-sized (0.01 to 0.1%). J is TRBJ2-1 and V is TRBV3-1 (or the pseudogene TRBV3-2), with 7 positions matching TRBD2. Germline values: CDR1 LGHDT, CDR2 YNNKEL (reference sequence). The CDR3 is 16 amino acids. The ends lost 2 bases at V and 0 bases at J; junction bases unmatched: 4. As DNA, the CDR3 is TGTGCCAGCAGCCAATCCGGGGGGAGCTCCTACAATGAGCAGTTCTTC. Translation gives CASSQSGGSSYNEQFF.

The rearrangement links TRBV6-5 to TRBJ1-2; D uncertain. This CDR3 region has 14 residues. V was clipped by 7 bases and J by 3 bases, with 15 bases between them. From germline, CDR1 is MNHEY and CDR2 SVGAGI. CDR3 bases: TGTGCCAGCACCTCTAGAGCTGGAGACTATGGCTACACCTTC. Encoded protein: CASTSRAGDYGYTF.

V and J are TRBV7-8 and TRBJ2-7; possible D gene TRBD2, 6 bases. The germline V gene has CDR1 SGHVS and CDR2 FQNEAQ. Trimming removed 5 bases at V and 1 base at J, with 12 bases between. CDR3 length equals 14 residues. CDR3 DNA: TGTGCCAGCAGCCCATCGGGACTTTCCTACGAGCAGTACTTC. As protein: CASSPSGLSYEQYF.

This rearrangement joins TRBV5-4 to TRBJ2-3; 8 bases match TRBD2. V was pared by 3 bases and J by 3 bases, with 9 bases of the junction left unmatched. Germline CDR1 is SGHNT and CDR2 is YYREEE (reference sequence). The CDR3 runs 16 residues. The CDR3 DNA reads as TGTGCCAGCAGCTCCCTCTTACTAGCGGATACAGATACGCAGTATTTT. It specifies CASSSLLLADTDTQYF. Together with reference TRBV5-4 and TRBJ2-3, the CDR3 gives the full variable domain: ETGVTQSPTHLIKTRGQQVTLRCSSQSGHNTVSWYQQALGQGPQFIFQYYREEENGRGNFPPRFSGLQFPNYSSELNVNALELDDSALYLCASSSLLLADTDTQYFGPGTRLTVL.

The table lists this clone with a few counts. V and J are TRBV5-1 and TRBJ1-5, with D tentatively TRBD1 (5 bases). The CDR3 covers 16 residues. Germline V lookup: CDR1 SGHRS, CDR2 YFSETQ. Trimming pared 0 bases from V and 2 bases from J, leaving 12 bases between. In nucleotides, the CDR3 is TGCGCCAGCAGCTTGGCCCCGCAAGGGGGCAATCAGCCCCAGCATTTT. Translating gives CASSLAPQGGNQPQHF.

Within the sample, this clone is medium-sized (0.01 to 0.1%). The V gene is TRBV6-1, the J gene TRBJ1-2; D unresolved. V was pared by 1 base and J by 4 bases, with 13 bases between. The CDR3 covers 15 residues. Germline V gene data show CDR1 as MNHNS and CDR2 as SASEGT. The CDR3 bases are TGTGCCAGCAGTGAAGAGAGCACAGCGATCTATGGCTACACCTTC. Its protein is CASSEESTAIYGYTF.

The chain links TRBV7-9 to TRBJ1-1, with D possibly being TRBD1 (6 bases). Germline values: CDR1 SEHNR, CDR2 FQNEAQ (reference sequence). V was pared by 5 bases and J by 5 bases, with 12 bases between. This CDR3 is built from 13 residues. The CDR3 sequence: CASSTMDSTEAFF. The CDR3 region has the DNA TGTGCCAGCAGCACTATGGACAGTACTGAAGCTTTCTTT.

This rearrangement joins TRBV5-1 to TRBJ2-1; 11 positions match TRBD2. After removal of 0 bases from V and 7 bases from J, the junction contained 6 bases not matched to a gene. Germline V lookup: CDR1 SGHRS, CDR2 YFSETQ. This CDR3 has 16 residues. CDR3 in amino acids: CASSLVIAGGRNEQFF. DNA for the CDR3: TGCGCCAGCAGCTTGGTGATAGCGGGAGGGAGGAATGAGCAGTTCTTC.

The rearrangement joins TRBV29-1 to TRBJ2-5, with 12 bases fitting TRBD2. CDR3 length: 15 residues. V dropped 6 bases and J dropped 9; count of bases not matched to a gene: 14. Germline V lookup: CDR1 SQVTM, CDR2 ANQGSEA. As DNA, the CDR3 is TGCAGCGTCCTACGGACTAGCGGGAACGGAAGTCCCCAGTACTTC. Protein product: CSVLRTSGNGSPQYF.

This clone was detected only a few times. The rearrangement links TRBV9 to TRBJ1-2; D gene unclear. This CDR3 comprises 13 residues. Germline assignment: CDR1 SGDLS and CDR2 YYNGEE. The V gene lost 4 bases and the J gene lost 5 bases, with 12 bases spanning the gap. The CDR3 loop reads CASSPDGEYGYTF. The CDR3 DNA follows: TGTGCCAGCAGCCCCGACGGGGAATATGGCTACACCTTC.

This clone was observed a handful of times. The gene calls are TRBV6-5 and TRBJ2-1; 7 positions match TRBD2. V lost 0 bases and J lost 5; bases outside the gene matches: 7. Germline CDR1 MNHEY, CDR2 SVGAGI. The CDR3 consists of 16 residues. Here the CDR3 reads CASSYSKGRENNEQFF. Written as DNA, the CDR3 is TGTGCCAGCAGTTACTCGAAGGGGAGGGAGAACAATGAGCAGTTCTTC.

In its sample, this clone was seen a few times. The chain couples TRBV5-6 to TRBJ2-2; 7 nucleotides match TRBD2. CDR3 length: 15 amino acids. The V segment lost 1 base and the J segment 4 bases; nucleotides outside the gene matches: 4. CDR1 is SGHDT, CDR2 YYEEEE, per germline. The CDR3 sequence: CASSLIPSGTGELFF. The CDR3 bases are TGTGCCAGCAGCTTGATCCCTAGCGGCACCGGGGAGCTGTTTTTT.

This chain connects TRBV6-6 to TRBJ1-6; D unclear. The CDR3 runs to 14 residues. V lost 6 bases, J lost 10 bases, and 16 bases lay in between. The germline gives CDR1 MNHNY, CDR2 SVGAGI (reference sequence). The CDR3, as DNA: TGTGCCAGCAGAGAGACCGCCGTAGGGTCACCCCTCCACTTT. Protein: CASRETAVGSPLHF.

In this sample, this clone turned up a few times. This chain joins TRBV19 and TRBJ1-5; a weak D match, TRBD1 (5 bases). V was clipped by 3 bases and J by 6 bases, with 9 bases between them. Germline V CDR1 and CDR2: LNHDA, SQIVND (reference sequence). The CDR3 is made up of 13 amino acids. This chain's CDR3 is CASSMGGAQPQHF. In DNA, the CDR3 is TGTGCCAGTAGTATGGGAGGGGCTCAGCCCCAGCATTTT.